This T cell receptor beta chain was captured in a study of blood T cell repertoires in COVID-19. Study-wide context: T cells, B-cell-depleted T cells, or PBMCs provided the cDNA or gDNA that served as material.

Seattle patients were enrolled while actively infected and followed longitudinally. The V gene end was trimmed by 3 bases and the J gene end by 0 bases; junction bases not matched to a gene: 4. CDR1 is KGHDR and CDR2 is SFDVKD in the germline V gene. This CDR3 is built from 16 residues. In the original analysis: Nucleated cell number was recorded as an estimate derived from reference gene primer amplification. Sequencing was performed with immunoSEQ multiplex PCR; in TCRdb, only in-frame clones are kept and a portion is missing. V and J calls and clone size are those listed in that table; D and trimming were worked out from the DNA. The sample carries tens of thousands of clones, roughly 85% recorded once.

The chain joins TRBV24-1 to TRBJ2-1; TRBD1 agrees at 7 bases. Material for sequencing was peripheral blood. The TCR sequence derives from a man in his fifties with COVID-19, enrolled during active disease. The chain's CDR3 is CATSDQQGSSYNEQFF. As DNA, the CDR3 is TGTGCCACCAGTGATCAACAGGGGAGCTCCTACAATGAGCAGTTCTTC.